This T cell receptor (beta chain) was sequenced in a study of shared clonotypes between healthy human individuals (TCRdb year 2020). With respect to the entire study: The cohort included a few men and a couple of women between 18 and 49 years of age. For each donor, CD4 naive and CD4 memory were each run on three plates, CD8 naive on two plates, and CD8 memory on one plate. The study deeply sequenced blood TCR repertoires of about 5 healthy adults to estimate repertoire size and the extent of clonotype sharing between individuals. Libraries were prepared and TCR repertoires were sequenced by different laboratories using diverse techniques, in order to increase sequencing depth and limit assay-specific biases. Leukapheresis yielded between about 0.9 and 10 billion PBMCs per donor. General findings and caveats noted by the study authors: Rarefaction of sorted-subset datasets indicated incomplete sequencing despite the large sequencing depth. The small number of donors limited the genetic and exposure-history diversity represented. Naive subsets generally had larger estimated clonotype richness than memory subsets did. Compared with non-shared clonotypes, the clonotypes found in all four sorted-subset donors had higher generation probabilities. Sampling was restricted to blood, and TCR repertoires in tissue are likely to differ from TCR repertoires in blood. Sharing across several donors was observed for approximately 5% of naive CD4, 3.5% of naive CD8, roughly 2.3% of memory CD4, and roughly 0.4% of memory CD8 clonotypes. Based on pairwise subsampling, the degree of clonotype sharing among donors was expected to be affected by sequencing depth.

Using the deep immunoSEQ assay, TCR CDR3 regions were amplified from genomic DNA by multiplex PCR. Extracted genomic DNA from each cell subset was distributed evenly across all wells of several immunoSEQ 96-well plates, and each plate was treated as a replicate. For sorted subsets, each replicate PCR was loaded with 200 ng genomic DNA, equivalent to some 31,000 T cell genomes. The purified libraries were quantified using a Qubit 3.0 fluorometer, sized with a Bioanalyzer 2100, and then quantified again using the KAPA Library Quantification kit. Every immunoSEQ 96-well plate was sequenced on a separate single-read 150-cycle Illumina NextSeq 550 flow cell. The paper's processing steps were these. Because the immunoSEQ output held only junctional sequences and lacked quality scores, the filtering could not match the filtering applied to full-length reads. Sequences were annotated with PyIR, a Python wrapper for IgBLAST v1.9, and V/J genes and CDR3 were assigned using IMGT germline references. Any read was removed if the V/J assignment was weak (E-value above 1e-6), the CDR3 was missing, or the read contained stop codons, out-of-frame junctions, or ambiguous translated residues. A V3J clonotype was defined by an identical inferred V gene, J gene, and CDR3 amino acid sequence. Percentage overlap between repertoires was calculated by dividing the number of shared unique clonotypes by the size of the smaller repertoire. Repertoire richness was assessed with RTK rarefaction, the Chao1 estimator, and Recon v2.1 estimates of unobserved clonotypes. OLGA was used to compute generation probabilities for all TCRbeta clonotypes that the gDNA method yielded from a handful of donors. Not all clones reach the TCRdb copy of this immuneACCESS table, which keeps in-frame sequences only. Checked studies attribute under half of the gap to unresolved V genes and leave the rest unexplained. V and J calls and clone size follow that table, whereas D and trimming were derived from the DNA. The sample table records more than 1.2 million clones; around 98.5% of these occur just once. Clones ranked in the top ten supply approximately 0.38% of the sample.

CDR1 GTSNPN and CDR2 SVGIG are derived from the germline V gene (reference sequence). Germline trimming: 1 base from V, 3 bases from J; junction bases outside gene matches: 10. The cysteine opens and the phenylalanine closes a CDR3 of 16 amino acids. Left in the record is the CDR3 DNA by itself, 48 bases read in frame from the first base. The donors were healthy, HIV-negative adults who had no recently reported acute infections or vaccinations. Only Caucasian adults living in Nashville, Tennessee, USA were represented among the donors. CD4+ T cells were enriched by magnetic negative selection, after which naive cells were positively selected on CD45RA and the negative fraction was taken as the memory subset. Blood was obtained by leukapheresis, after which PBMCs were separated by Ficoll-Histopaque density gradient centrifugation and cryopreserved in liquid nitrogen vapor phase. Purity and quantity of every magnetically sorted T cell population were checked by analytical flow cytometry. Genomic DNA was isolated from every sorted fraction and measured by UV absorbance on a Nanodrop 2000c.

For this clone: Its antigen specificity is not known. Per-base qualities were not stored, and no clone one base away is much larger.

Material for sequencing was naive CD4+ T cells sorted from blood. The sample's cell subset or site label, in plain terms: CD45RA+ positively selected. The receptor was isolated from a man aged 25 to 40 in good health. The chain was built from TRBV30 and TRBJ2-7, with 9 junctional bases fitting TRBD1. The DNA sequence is TGTGCCTGGAGTGCGGGACAGGGCGACTGGAGCTACGAGCAGTACTTC. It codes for CAWSAGQGDWSYEQYF.